This T cell receptor beta chain comes out of a study of Graves' ophthalmopathy and Graves' hyperthyroidism. Findings and limits, study-wide: Clonotypes were expanded in thyroid at above 0.001 frequency, and most also appeared in blood.

The CDR3 covers 12 residues. Per the germline V gene, CDR1 is DFQATT and CDR2 is SNEGSKA (reference sequence). V was shortened by 4 bases and J by 0 bases, with 6 bases between the two germline ends. Exclusion criteria comprised other autoimmune diseases, uncontrolled infections, pregnancy or lactation in patients. PBMCs stemmed from 10 ml of fresh peripheral blood. This clonotype occurred a few times. The antigen is unknown. Amplification of TCR beta CDR3 regions used RNA transcripts. Investigators did first-round RT-PCR with HTBI primers, then second-round multiplex PCR. TCRdb re-analysed the multiplex PCR reads in MiXCR, keeping a single row per CDR3 protein. The table lists approximately 700,000 distinct CDR3 sequences, around 40% of them singletons.

The TCR originated in an adult man with Graves' ophthalmopathy. This chain joins TRBV20-1 and TRBJ1-1; D not certain. The sequenced material came from peripheral blood. The CDR3: CSANSVNTEAFF. The CDR3 DNA reads TGCAGTGCTAATTCTGTGAACACTGAAGCTTTCTTT.